This T cell receptor (beta chain) was captured by sequencing in a study of blood T cell repertoires in COVID-19. For the study at large: T cells, B-cell-depleted T cells, or PBMCs provided the cDNA or gDNA that served as material.

With 5 bases clipped from V and 2 bases from J, the junction kept 4 bases outside the gene matches. The CDR3 totals 14 residues. Germline V gene lookup returns CDR1 SGHRS and CDR2 YFSETQ. The protocol was immunoSEQ multiplex PCR, while the TCRdb copy is restricted to in-frame clones and leaves out a portion. The sample has tens of thousands of clones, roughly 91% seen once. This TCR was recovered from a man in his forties or fifties with active COVID-19. V is TRBV5-1 and J is TRBJ2-7; 10 bases fit TRBD1. The specimen was peripheral blood. CDR3 in amino acids: CASRPGQGTYEQYF. The CDR3 region has the DNA TGCGCCAGCAGACCGGGACAGGGGACCTACGAGCAGTACTTC.